The 7 T cell receptor beta chains below come from one sample, sequenced in a study of CD8 T cells in ankylosing spondylitis (dated by TCRdb to the late 2010s). Library preparation used 5' RACE. Sequenced on an Illumina HiSeq 2500. The public reads were quality trimmed at Q25 with fastp and then assembled into clones with MiXCR by TCRdb, keeping productive beta chains. Identical CDR3 proteins give one entry, which carries the most common genes and DNA. This sample lists about 150,000 distinct CDR3 sequences; about 7.3% were detected once. The ten most abundant clones make up approximately 13% of the sample. Sequencing was done on a sample of blood, either unsorted or a sorted T cell fraction (not recorded which). All receptors derive from a female donor with ankylosing spondylitis or in good health (not recorded which).

This clonotype was counted at least ten times. V gene TRBV4-2 combines with J gene TRBJ2-1, with D tentatively TRBD2 (6 bases). The CDR3 is 17 amino acids. The V and J ends lost 1 base and 3 bases respectively, with 16 bases between them. Germline V lookup: CDR1 LGHNA, CDR2 YNFKEQ. The CDR3 region has the DNA TGTGCCAGCAGCCAAGCCGAAGGCGGGGACCACTACAATGAGCAGTTCTTC. Its translation: CASSQAEGGDHYNEQFF.

In this sample, this clonotype turned up many times. This sequence joins TRBV12-3 or TRBV12-4 and TRBJ1-4; no firm D call. This CDR3 is 14 amino acids long. The ends were cut back, 8 bases at V and 1 base at J, with 11 bases in the middle. DNA of the CDR3: TGTGCCAGCGGGCGGTTTCGAACTAATGAAAAACTGTTTTTT. This gives the protein CASGRFRTNEKLFF.

This clonotype was counted many times. The chain joins TRBV12-3 or TRBV12-4 to TRBJ1-6; D gene ambiguous. V was pared by 3 bases and J by 8 bases, with 5 bases between. This CDR3 has 12 residues. The CDR3 nucleotides are TGTGCCAGCAGTTTCGGGGATTCACCCCTCCACTTT. Translated: CASSFGDSPLHF.

This clonotype has a count of ten or more. The CDR3 DNA follows: TGTGCCAGCAGCTTAACCGGGACAGGCCAAGAGACCCAGTACTTC. Its protein product is CASSLTGTGQETQYF. The chain joins TRBV11-2 to TRBJ2-5; TRBD1 matches 8 bases. The CDR3 covers 15 residues. V was pared by 2 bases and J by 1 base, with 3 bases of the junction left unmatched. Germline values: CDR1 SGHAT, CDR2 FQNNGV.

This clonotype was seen repeatedly, ten times or more. V usage is TRBV27 and J usage is TRBJ1-5, with a possible D match to TRBD1 (5 bases). This CDR3 is built from 14 residues. V was shortened by 3 bases and J by 6 bases, with 12 bases between the two germline ends. Per the germline V gene, CDR1 is MNHEY and CDR2 is SMNVEV (reference sequence). CDR3 protein: CASSFGGGSQPQHF. Here the CDR3 DNA reads TGTGCCAGCAGTTTTGGGGGAGGGAGTCAGCCCCAGCATTTT.

This clonotype was detected a few times. The J gene is TRBJ2-1, the V gene TRBV7-9; no reliable D call. Germline assignment: CDR1 SEHNR and CDR2 FQNEAQ (reference sequence). Trimming took 2 bases from V and 7 from J, leaving 9 bases between them. The CDR3 consists of 13 residues. DNA for the CDR3: TGTGCCAGCAGCTTATTTAGACAAAATGAGCAGTTCTTC. Translation: CASSLFRQNEQFF. Variable domain in full (rest from reference TRBV7-9 and TRBJ2-1): DTGVSQNPRHKITKRGQNVTFRCDPISEHNRLYWYRQTLGQGPEFLTYFQNEAQLEKSRLLSDRFSAERPKGSFSTLEIQRTEQGDSAMYLCASSLFRQNEQFFGPGTRLTVL.

This clonotype was detected ten times or more. This chain joins TRBV5-1 and TRBJ2-2; 8 bases agree with TRBD1. V was pared by 4 bases and J by 2 bases, with 7 bases of the junction left unmatched. The CDR3 is 16 amino acids. The V gene's germline CDR1 is SGHRS and CDR2 YFSETQ. The CDR3 is CASSTRTGTNTGELFF. CDR3 in DNA: TGCGCCAGCAGCACGCGGACAGGGACTAACACCGGGGAGCTGTTTTTT.